This paragraph covers one T cell receptor (beta chain) sequence. Germline loops: CDR1 ENHRY, CDR2 SYGVKD. V lost 6 bases, J lost 5 bases, and 14 bases lay in between. The CDR3 extends over 13 amino acids. These data originate in a study of blood T cell repertoires in COVID-19. Across the study: The analysed material was cDNA or gDNA that came from T cells, B-cell-depleted T cells, or PBMCs.

Original handling: Estimated nucleated cell counts came from reference gene primer amplification. Sequencing used immunoSEQ multiplex PCR; TCRdb keeps in-frame clones, though not all of them. The D gene and trimming were derived from the DNA, and the V and J assignments and clone size from that table. The table lists about 120,000 clones, around 84% of them singletons. Material for sequencing was PBMCs or T cells enriched from blood (not recorded which). The chain joins TRBV10-3 to TRBJ2-7; D is perhaps TRBD1 (7 bases). This TCR derives from a woman aged 30 to 39 who had recovered from COVID-19. This chain's CDR3 is CAISPQGGHEQYF. CDR3 DNA: TGTGCCATCAGCCCTCAGGGGGGCCACGAGCAGTACTTC.